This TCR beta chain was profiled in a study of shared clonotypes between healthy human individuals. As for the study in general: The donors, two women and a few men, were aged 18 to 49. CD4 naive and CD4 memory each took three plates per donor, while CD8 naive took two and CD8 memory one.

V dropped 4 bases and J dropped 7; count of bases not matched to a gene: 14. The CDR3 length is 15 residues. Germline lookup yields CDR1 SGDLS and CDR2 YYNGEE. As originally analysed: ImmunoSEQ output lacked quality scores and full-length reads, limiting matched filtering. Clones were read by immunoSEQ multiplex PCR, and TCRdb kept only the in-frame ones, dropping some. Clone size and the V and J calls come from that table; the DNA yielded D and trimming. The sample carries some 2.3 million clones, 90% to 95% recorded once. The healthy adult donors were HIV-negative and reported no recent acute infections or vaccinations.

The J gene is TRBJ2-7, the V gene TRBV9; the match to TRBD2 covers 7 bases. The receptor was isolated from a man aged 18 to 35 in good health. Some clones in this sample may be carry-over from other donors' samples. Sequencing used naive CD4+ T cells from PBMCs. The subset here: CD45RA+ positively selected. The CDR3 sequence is CASSTRPIPAGEQYF. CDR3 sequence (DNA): TGTGCCAGCAGCACCCGCCCTATCCCAGCGGGGGAGCAGTACTTC.